This T cell receptor (beta chain) was sequenced for a study of shared clonotypes between healthy human individuals. Concerning this clone itself: Its specificity is not known.

The donor cohort consisted entirely of Caucasian adults residing in Nashville, Tennessee. Study results and caveats: Sequencing depth was expected to affect clonotype sharing among donors. Apart from blood, nothing was sampled; tissue repertoires likely differ.

Every unsorted PBMC PCR replicate was loaded with 250 to 300 ng DNA, around 30,000 T cell genomes. TCRdb's table, derived via immunoSEQ multiplex PCR, lists solely in-frame clones and lacks some. The data contain about 490,000 clones, 70% to 80% of them singletons. J was trimmed by 0 bases and V by 1 base; bases with no gene match: 1. CDR1 and CDR2 from the germline V gene are SGHNT and YYREEE (reference sequence). This CDR3 region has 15 residues. The receptor was isolated from a woman aged 40 to 49 in good health. Some clones in this sample may be carry-over from other donors' samples. The genes are TRBV5-4 and TRBJ2-7; 10 nucleotides match TRBD2. Sequenced material: PBMCs. CDR3 coding DNA: TGTGCCAGCAGCTTGCGACTAGCGGGCTCCTACGAGCAGTACTTC. Its translation is CASSLRLAGSYEQYF.